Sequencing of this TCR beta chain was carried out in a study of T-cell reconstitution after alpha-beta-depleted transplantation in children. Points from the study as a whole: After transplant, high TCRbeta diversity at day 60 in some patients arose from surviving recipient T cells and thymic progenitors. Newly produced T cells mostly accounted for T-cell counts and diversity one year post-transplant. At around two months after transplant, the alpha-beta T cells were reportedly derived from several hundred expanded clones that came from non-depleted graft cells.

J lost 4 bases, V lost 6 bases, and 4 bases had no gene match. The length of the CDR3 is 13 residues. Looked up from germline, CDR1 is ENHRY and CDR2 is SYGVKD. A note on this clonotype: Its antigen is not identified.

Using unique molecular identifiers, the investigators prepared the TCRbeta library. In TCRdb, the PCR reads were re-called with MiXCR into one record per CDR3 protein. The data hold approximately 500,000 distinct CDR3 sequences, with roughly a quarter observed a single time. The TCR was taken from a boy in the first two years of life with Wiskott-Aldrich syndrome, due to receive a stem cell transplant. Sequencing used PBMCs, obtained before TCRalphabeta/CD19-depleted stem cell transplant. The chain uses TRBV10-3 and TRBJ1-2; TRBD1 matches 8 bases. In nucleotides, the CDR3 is TGTGCCATCAGGCAAGGGACAGGCTATGGCTACACCTTC. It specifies CAIRQGTGYGYTF.